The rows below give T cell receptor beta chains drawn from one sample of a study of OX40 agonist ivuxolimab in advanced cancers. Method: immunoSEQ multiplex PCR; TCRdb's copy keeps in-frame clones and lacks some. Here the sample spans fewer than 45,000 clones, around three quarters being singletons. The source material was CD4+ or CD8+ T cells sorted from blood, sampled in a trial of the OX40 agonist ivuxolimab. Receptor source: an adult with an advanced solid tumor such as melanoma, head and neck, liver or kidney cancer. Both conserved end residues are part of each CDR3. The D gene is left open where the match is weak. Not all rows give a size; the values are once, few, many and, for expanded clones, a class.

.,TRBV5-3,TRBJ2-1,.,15,TGTGCCAGCAGCCTTGGACGGGATTCTTACAATGAGCAGTTCTTC,CASSLGRDSYNEQFF
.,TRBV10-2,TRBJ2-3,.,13,TGCGCCAGCAGAGGGACCGTGGCAGATACGCAGTATTTT,CASRGTVADTQYF
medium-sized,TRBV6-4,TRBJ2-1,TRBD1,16,TGTGCCAGCAGTCGAGACGGGACAGGGAACTACAATGAGCAGTTCTTC,CASSRDGTGNYNEQFF
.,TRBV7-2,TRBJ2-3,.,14,TGTGCCAGCAGCTTAAAGGTTAGCACAGATACGCAGTATTTT,CASSLKVSTDTQYF
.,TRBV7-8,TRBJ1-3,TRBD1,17,TGTGCCAGCAGCTTACAAGGACAGGGCCACTCTGGAAACACCATATATTTT,CASSLQGQGHSGNTIYF
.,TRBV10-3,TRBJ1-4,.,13,TGTGCCATCAGTGGTGGGGACGGGGAAAAACTGTTTTTT,CAISGGDGEKLFF
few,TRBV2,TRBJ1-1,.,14,TGTGCCAGCAGGGAAGTAGGATCGAACACTGAAGCTTTCTTT,CASREVGSNTEAFF
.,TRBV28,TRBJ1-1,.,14,TGTGCCAGCAGTTTGGCGGGGACCGGCACTGAAGCTTTCTTT,CASSLAGTGTEAFF
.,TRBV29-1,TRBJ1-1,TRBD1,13,TGCAGCGTCGATATGGGACAGGGGTTCGTAGCTTTCTTT,CSVDMGQGFVAFF
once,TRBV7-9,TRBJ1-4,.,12,TGTGCCAGCAGTTTCAGGGGTGAAAAACTGTTTTTT,CASSFRGEKLFF
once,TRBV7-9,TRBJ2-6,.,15,TGTGCCAGCGCCCGGGGCCCCTCTGGGGCCAACGTCCTGACTTTC,CASARGPSGANVLTF